A single sample gave rise to the 6 T cell receptor beta chains below, sequenced in a study of blood T cell repertoires in COVID-19. TCRdb's table, derived via immunoSEQ multiplex PCR, lists solely in-frame clones and lacks some. The table has fewer than 110,000 clones, roughly 88% seen once. Sequencing was carried out using peripheral blood. The source of these receptors is a human donor in a cohort sampled during active COVID-19.

The chain is built from TRBV4-3 and TRBJ2-1; TRBD2 matches at 14 bases. V dropped 1 base and J dropped 6; count of bases not matched to a gene: 5. This CDR3 is 17 amino acids long. Germline values: CDR1 LGHNA, CDR2 YSLEER. For the CDR3, the DNA is TGCGCCAGCAGCCAAGCCCCGACTAGCGGGAGGGTCAATGAGCAGTTCTTC. This sequence encodes CASSQAPTSGRVNEQFF.

The genes are TRBV5-1 and TRBJ2-7, with D possibly matching TRBD1 (6 bases). Germline values: CDR1 SGHRS, CDR2 YFSETQ. V was pared by 5 bases and J by 4 bases, with 10 bases between. The CDR3 runs 12 residues. CDR3 amino acids: CASRRTVYEQYF. CDR3 in DNA: TGCGCCAGCAGAAGGACAGTTTACGAGCAGTACTTC.

The J gene is TRBJ1-1, the V gene TRBV25-1, with TRBD1 matching 9 bases. Losses at the gene ends were 1 base for V and 1 base for J; bases not matched to a gene: 7. CDR1 and CDR2 from the germline V gene are MGHDK and SYGVNS. The CDR3 extends over 17 amino acids. The CDR3 is CASSEWDRELPNTEAFF. In DNA form, the CDR3 reads TGTGCCAGCAGTGAATGGGACAGGGAGCTTCCGAACACTGAAGCTTTCTTT.

The chain combines TRBV12-3 or TRBV12-4 with TRBJ2-7; D ambiguous. CDR3 size: 13 residues. V lost 3 bases and J lost 0, with 6 bases in between. The CDR3 DNA is TGTGCCAGCAGTTTTGCGGACTCCTACGAGCAGTACTTC. Translated, it gives CASSFADSYEQYF.

The J gene is TRBJ1-5, the V gene TRBV30; tentatively, D is TRBD1 (5 bases). From germline, CDR1 is GTSNPN and CDR2 SVGIG (reference sequence). V lost 1 base and J lost 0, with 7 bases in between. The CDR3 is 14 amino acids. In DNA, the CDR3 is TGTGCCTGGAGTGGGGGCTATAGCAATCAGCCCCAGCATTTT. Translated, it gives CAWSGGYSNQPQHF.

The rearrangement uses TRBV5-1 and TRBJ1-2; 9 nucleotides agree with TRBD1. This CDR3 region has 13 residues. Germline values: CDR1 SGHRS, CDR2 YFSETQ. V shed 1 base, J shed 8 bases, and the junction held 3 bases outside the gene matches. The CDR3 bases are TGCGCCAGCAGCTTGAGGACAGGGGTAGGCTACACCTTC. The encoded protein is CASSLRTGVGYTF.